Listed here are 6 T cell receptor beta chains from one sample, sequenced in a study of metastatic and nonmetastatic thyroid tumors. TCRdb reprocessed the PCR reads using MiXCR. Here the sample spans about 16,000 clones, roughly 32% being singletons. Thyroid surgery was performed in patients who had received no treatment beforehand. Sequencing was done on a sample of tumor tissue. The origin of the receptors is a female donor with papillary thyroid cancer or a benign thyroid nodule (not recorded which). Some clones in this sample may be carry-over from other donors' samples.

This clone is medium-sized in the sample. This sequence joins TRBV4-2 and TRBJ2-7; D unclear. Trimming stripped 0 bases from V and 0 bases from J, with 9 bases between. The CDR3 is made up of 15 amino acids. Germline-derived CDR1 and CDR2 are LGHNA and YNFKEQ. In nucleotides, the CDR3 is TGTGCCAGCAGCCAAGATCGGAGCAGCTCCTACGAGCAGTACTTC. Protein: CASSQDRSSSYEQYF.

A remark on this clone: A much larger clone differs from this one at a single base, so this may be a read error. This chain uses TRBV28 with TRBJ1-5; D is ambiguous. CDR3 size: 14 residues. Germline CDR1 is MDHEN and CDR2 is SYDVKM. The CDR3 DNA is TGTGTCAGCAGTCCTACAGTTTTCTCTCAGCCCCAGCATTTT. Its translation is CVSSPTVFSQPQHF.

This clone is judged medium-sized. The gene calls are TRBV6-1 and TRBJ2-3, with 7 positions matching TRBD2. Germline V gene lookup returns CDR1 MNHNS and CDR2 SASEGT. This CDR3 is built from 15 residues. Trimming cost V 3 bases and J 2 bases; bases outside gene matches: 5. CDR3 residues: CASSDLGGATDTQYF. In DNA, the CDR3 is TGTGCCAGCAGTGATCTGGGAGGGGCCACAGATACGCAGTATTTT.

The gene calls are TRBV5-1 and TRBJ2-3; the match to TRBD1 covers 10 bases. J lost 4 bases, V lost 3 bases, and 2 bases had no gene match. The CDR3 totals 14 residues. CDR1 and CDR2 from the germline V gene are SGHRS and YFSETQ. The CDR3 loop reads CASSWDRGADTQYF. CDR3 in DNA: TGCGCCAGCAGCTGGGACAGGGGCGCAGATACGCAGTATTTT.

The chain combines TRBV6-5 with TRBJ1-2, with D possibly matching TRBD1 (5 bases). Looked up from germline, CDR1 is MNHEY and CDR2 is SVGAGI. This CDR3 has 15 residues. Trimming took off 2 bases at V and 4 bases at J, with 14 bases between the two ends. The CDR3 loop is CASSYTIAGSYGYTF. The CDR3 coding sequence is TGTGCCAGCAGTTACACCATAGCAGGGAGCTATGGCTACACCTTC.

In this sample, this clone is medium-sized. The V call is TRBV9, the J call TRBJ1-2, with 9 bases lining up with TRBD1. Trimming at V came to 3 bases and at J to 3 bases, leaving 9 bases not matched to a gene. Germline V lookup: CDR1 SGDLS, CDR2 YYNGEE. The CDR3 consists of 16 residues. The CDR3 protein is CASSETGTGFDYGYTF. For the CDR3, the DNA is TGTGCCAGCAGCGAGACCGGGACAGGGTTCGACTATGGCTACACCTTC. Combining the CDR3 with reference TRBV9 and TRBJ1-2 gives the whole variable domain DSGVTQTPKHLITATGQRVTLRCSPRSGDLSVYWYQQSLDQGLQFLIQYYNGEERAKGNILERFSAQQFPDLHSELNLSSLELGDSALYFCASSETGTGFDYGYTFGSGTRLTVV.